This entry is about one T cell receptor beta chain. The data stem from a study of CD8 T cells in Susac syndrome. Trimming cost V 1 base and J 4 bases, with 16 bases left between them. The CDR3 loop spans 16 amino acids. Germline CDR1 and CDR2: SGHTA and FQGNSA. Sequencing targeted TCR beta in blood CD8+ and CD4+ T cells. With random hexamers, reverse transcription was performed on roughly 0.5 to 1 ug of RNA. Amplification of TCR beta CDR3 by immunoSEQ multiplex PCR spanned 54 Vbeta and 13 Jbeta. TCRdb re-called the immunoSEQ multiplex PCR reads through MiXCR, storing one row per CDR3 protein. The table records about 160,000 distinct CDR3 sequences, roughly 95% of them present only once.

The source of this sequence is a human donor in good health. V and J are TRBV7-2 and TRBJ1-1; D uncertain. The sequenced sample consisted of CD4+ T cells from PBMCs. The CDR3 region is CASSLGLGLLGTEAFF. The CDR3 DNA is TGTGCCAGCAGCTTAGGATTAGGTTTATTGGGCACTGAAGCTTTCTTT. Together with reference TRBV7-2 and TRBJ1-1, the CDR3 gives the full variable domain: GAGVSQSPSNKVTEKGKDVELRCDPISGHTALYWYRQSLGQGLEFLIYFQGNSAPDKSGLPSDRFSAERTGGSVSTLTIQRTQQEDSAVYLCASSLGLGLLGTEAFFGQGTRLTVV.